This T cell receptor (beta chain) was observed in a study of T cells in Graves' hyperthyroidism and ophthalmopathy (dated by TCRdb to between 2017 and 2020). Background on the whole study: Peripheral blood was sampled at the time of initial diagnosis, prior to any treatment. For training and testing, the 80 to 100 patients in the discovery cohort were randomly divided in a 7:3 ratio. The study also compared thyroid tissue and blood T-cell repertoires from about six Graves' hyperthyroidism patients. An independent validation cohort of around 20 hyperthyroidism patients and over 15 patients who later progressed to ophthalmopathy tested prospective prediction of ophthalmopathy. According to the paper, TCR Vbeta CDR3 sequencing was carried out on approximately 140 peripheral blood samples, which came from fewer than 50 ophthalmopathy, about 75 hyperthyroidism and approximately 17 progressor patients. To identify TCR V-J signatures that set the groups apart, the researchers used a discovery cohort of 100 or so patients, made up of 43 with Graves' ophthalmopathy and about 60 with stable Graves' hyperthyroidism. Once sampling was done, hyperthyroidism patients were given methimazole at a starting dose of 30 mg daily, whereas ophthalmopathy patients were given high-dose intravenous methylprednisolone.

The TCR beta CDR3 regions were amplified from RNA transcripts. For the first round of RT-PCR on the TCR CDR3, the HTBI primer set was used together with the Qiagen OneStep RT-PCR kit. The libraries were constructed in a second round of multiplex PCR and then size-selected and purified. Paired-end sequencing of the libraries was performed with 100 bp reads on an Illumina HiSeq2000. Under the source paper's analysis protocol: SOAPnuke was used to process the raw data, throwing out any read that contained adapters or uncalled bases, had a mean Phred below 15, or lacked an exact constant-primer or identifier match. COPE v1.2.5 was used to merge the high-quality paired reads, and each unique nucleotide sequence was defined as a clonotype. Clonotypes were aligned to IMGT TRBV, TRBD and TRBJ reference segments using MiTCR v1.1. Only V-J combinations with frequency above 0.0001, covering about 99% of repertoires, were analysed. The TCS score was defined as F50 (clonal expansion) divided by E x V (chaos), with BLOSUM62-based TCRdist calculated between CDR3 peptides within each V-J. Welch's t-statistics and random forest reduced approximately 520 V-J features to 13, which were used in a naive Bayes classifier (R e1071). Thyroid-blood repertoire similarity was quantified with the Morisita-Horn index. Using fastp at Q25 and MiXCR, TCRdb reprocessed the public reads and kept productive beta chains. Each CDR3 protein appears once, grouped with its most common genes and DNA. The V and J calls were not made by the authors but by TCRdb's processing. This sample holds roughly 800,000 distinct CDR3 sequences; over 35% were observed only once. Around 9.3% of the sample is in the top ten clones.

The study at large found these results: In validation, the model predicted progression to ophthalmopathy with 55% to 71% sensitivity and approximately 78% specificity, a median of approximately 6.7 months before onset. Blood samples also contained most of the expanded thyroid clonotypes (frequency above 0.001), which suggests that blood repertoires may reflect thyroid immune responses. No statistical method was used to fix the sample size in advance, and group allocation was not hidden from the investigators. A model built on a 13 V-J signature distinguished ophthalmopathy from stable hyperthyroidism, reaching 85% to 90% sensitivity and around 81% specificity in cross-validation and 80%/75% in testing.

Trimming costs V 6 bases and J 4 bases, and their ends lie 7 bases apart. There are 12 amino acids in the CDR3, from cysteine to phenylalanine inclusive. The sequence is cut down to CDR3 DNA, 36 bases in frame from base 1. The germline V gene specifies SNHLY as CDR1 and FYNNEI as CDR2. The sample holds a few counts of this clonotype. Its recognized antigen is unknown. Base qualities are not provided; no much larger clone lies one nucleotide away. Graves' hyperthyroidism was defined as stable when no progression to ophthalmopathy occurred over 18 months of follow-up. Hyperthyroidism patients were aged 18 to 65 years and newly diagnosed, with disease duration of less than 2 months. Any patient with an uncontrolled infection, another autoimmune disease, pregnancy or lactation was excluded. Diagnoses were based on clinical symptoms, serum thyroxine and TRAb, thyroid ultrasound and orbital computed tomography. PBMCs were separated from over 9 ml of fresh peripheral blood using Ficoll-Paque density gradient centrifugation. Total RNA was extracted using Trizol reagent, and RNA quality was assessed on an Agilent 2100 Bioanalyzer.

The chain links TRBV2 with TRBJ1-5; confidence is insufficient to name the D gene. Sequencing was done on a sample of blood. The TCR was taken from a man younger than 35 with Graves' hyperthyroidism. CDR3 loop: CASRTYNQPQHF. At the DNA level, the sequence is TGTGCCAGCAGGACCTATAATCAGCCCCAGCATTTT. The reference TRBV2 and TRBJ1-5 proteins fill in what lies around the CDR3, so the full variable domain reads EPEVTQTPSHQVTQMGQEVILRCVPISNHLYFYWYRQILGQKVEFLVSFYNNEISEKSEIFDDQFSVERPDGSNFTLKIRSTKLEDSAMYFCASRTYNQPQHFGDGTRLSIL.